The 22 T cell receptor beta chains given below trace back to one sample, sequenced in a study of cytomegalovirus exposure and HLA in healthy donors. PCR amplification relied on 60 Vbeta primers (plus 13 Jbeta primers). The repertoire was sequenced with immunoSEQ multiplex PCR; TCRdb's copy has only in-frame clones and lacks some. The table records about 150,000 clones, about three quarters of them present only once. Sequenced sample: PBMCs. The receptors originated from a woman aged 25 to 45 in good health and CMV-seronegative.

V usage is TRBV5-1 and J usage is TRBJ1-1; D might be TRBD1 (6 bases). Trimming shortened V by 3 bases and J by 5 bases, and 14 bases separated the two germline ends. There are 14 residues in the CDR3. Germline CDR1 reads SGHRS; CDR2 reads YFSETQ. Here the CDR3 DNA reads TGCGCCAGCAGCTGGGAGGGGGTGCAGACTGAAGCTTTCTTT. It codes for CASSWEGVQTEAFF.

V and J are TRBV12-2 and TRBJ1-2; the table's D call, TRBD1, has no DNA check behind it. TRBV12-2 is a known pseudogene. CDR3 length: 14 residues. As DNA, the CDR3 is TGTGCAAGTCGCTTCAAGGGGGTTAGTGGTGGCTACACCTTC. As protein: CASRFKGVSGGYTF.

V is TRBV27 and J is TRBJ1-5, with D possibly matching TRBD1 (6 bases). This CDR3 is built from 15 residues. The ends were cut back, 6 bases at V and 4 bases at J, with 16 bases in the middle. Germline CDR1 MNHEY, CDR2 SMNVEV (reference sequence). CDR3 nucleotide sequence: TGTGCCAGCAGATTAGGGGGGACGAGGAATCAGCCCCAGCATTTT. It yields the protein CASRLGGTRNQPQHF.

The CDR3: CATSRDPRADIQYF. CDR3 bases: TGTGCCACCAGCAGAGATCCCAGGGCCGACATTCAGTACTTC. The chain links TRBV15 to TRBJ2-4, with TRBD1 as a possible D gene (5 bases). The CDR3 extends over 14 amino acids. CDR1 LNHNV and CDR2 YYDKDF come from the germline V gene (reference sequence). V was shortened by 0 bases and J by 8 bases, with 11 bases between the two germline ends.

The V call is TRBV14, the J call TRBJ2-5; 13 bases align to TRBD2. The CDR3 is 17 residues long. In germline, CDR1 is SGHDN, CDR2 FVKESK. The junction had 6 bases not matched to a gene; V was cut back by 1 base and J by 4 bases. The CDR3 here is CASSQGTSGGNGETQYF. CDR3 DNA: TGTGCCAGCAGCCAAGGGACTAGCGGGGGTAATGGAGAGACCCAGTACTTC.

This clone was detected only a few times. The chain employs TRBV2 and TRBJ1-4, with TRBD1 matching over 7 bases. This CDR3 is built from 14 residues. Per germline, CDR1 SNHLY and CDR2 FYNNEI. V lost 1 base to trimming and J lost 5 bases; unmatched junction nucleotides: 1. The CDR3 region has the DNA TGTGCCAGCAGTGAAGTCAGGGGGAATGAAAAACTGTTTTTT. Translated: CASSEVRGNEKLFF.

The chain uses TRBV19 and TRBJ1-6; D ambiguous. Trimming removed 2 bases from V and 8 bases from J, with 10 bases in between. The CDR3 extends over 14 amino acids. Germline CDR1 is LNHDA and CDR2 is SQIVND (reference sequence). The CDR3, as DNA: TGTGCCAGTAGTATAAGTGGGCAAGATTCACCCCTCCACTTT. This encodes CASSISGQDSPLHF.

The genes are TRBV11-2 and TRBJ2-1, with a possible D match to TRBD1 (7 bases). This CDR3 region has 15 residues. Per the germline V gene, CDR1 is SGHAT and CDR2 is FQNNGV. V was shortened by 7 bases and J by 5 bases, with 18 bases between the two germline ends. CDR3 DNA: TGTGCCAGCAATCCCGGGCAGGGGGGTCACAATGAGCAGTTCTTC. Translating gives CASNPGQGGHNEQFF.

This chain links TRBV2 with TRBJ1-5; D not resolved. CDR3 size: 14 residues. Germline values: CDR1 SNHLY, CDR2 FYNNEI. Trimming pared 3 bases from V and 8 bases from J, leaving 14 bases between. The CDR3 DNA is TGTGCCAGCAGTGATGTGGTCCCGGTTGAGCCCCAGCATTTT. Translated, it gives CASSDVVPVEPQHF.

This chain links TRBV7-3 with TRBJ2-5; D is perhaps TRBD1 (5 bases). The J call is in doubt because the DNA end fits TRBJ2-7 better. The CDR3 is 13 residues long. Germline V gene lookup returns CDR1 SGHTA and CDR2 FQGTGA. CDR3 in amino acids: CASSLSREHEQYF. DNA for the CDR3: TGTGCCAGCAGCTTGAGCAGGGAACACGAGCAGTACTTC.

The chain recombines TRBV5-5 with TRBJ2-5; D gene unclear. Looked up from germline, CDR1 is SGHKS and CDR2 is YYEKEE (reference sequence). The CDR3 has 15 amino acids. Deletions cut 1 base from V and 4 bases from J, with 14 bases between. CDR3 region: CASSLSTVSVETQYF. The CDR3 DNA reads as TGTGCCAGCAGCTTGAGTACAGTTTCGGTAGAGACCCAGTACTTC.

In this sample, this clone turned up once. The CDR3 region is CASSSGHSNYGYTF. The CDR3 region has the DNA TGTGCCAGCAGTTCCGGACATTCTAACTATGGCTACACCTTC. The chain links TRBV5-4 to TRBJ1-2; TRBD1 is a possible D gene (5 bases). With 5 bases removed from V and 0 bases from J, the gap between germline ends came to 11 bases. CDR1 and CDR2 from the germline V gene are SGHNT and YYREEE (reference sequence). This CDR3 is built from 14 residues.

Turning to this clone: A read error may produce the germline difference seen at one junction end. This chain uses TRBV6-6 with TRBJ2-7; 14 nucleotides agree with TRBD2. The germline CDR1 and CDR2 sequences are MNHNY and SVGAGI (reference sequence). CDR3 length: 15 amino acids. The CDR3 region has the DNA TGTGCCAGCAGTAGGGGACTAGCGGGGGACTACGGGCAGTACTTC. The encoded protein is CASSRGLAGDYGQYF.

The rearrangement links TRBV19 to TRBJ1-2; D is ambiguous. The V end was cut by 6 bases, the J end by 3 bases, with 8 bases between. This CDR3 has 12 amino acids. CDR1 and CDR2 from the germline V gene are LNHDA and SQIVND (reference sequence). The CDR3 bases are TGTGCCAGTAGCTTCGGGTACTATGGCTACACCTTC. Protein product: CASSFGYYGYTF.

DNA for the CDR3: TGTGCCAGCAGCCCCATTGGGGGGAGAGGCAATGAGCAGTTCTTC. It translates to CASSPIGGRGNEQFF. The chain recombines TRBV7-9 with TRBJ2-1; D might be TRBD2 (6 bases). The ends were cut back, 5 bases at V and 6 bases at J, with 17 bases in the middle. Looked up from germline, CDR1 is SEHNR and CDR2 is FQNEAQ (reference sequence). The CDR3 covers 15 residues.

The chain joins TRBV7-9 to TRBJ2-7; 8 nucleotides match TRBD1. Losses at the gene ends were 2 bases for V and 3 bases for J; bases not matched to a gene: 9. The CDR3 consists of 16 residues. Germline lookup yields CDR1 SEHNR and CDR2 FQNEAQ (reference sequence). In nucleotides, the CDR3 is TGTGCCAGCAGCTTAATCAGCTTTGGGACAGGCTACGAGCAGTACTTC. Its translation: CASSLISFGTGYEQYF.

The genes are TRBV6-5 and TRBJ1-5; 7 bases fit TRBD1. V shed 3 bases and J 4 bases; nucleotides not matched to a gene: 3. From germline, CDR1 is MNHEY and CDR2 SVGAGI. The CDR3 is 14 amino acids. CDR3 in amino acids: CASSYTTGNQPQHF. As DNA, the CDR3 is TGTGCCAGCAGTTATACGACAGGGAATCAGCCCCAGCATTTT.

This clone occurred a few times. The CDR3 loop reads CASSLALQETQYF. DNA for the CDR3: TGTGCCAGCAGCTTAGCTCTGCAAGAGACCCAGTACTTC. The chain links TRBV7-9 to TRBJ2-5; unclear D gene. The CDR3 runs to 13 residues. Trimming shortened V by 0 bases and J by 2 bases, and 4 bases separated the two germline ends. In germline, CDR1 is SEHNR, CDR2 FQNEAQ (reference sequence).

In DNA, the CDR3 is TGTGCCAGCAGCCCTTATTACGAGCAGTACTTC. It yields the protein CASSPYYEQYF. V usage is TRBV11-2 and J usage is TRBJ2-7, with D uncertain. V was cut by 5 bases and J by 4 bases, with 6 bases left in between. The V gene's germline CDR1 is SGHAT and CDR2 FQNNGV. The CDR3 is 11 amino acids. Using reference TRBV11-2 and TRBJ2-7 for the parts outside the CDR3, the full variable domain is EAGVAQSPRYKIIEKRQSVAFWCNPISGHATLYWYQQILGQGPKLLIQFQNNGVVDDSQLPKDRFSAERLKGVDSTLKIQPAKLEDSAVYLCASSPYYEQYFGPGTRLTVT.

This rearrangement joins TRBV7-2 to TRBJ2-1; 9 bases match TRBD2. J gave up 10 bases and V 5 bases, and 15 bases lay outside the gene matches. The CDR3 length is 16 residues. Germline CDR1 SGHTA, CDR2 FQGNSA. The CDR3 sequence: CASSASQRGVAGEQFF. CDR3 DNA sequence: TGTGCCAGCAGCGCCTCCCAGCGGGGGGTCGCTGGGGAGCAGTTCTTC.

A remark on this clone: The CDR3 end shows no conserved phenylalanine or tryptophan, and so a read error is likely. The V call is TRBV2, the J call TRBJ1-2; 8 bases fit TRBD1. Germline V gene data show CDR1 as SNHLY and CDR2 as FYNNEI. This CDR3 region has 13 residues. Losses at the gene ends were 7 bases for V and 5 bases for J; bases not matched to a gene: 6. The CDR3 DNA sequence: TGTGCCAGCACGACAGGGGCGAGTTATGGCTACACCCTC. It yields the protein CASTTGASYGYTL.

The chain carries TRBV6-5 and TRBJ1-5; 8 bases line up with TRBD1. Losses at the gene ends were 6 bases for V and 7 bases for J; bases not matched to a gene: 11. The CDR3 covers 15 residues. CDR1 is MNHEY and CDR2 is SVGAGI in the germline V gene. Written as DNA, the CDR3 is TGTGCCAGCAGCCGACAGGGGATGGGGGAGCAGCCCCAGCATTTT. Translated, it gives CASSRQGMGEQPQHF.